A single sample gave rise to the 6 T cell receptor beta chains below, sequenced in a study of blood T cells in healthy people across ages. Next came a second PCR, run for roughly 6 to 11 cycles, which used a sample-barcoded 5' primer along with a J-beta primer mix. TCRdb fed the 5' RACE reads into MiXCR, producing one record per CDR3 protein. The data contain some 1.4 million distinct CDR3 sequences, 40% to 50% of them singletons. Sequencing was carried out using blood. The receptors stem from a woman younger than 35 in good health.

This chain joins TRBV15 and TRBJ2-5, with D possibly matching TRBD1 (6 bases). The germline V gene encodes CDR1 LNHNV and CDR2 YYDKDF (reference sequence). Trimming left V 4 bases short and J 1 base short, with 10 bases between. CDR3 length equals 14 residues. In nucleotides, the CDR3 is TGTGCCACCAGCATGGGACATCTCCAAGAGACCCAGTACTTC. Amino acid sequence: CATSMGHLQETQYF.

Points on this clonotype: An end of the junction does not agree with germline; a read error may underlie this. This rearrangement joins TRBV6-2 or TRBV6-3 to TRBJ1-5; TRBD1 is a possible D gene (6 bases). The CDR3 runs 13 residues. Germline V gene lookup returns CDR1 MNHEY and CDR2 SVGEGT. This chain's CDR3 is CASRPGVEQLQHF. The CDR3 bases are TGTGCCAGCAGGCCAGGGGTGGAGCAGCTCCAGCATTTT.

This sequence joins TRBV27 and TRBJ1-6; D is uncertain. Germline values: CDR1 MNHEY, CDR2 SMNVEV (reference sequence). Deletions cut 2 bases from V and 9 bases from J, with 20 bases between. The CDR3 spans 17 residues. CDR3 in DNA: TGTGCCAGCAGTTTAAAGGTTGGTGGGGTAAAGACTTCACCCCTCCACTTT. This codes for CASSLKVGGVKTSPLHF.

This clonotype occurred many times. The chain combines TRBV10-2 with TRBJ2-3, with D uncertain. CDR3 length: 13 residues. From germline, CDR1 is WSHSY and CDR2 SAAADI. Trimming removed 2 bases from V and 4 bases from J, with 7 bases in between. CDR3 DNA sequence: TGCGCCAGCAGTGAGGGCAGCCCAGATACGCAGTATTTT. This encodes CASSEGSPDTQYF.

The table lists this clonotype with a few counts. The chain has TRBV29-1 and TRBJ2-3; D is undetermined. The CDR3 length is 12 residues. With 4 bases removed from V and 4 bases from J, the gap between germline ends came to 9 bases. Per the germline V gene, CDR1 is SQVTM and CDR2 is ANQGSEA. This CDR3 is CSVGGVPDTQYF. The CDR3 DNA follows: TGCAGCGTTGGGGGTGTTCCAGATACGCAGTATTTT.

The chain couples TRBV7-9 to TRBJ1-5; D is uncertain. Trimming took off 1 base at V and 10 bases at J, with 8 bases between the two ends. There are 12 residues in the CDR3. CDR1 and CDR2 from the germline V gene are SEHNR and FQNEAQ (reference sequence). CDR3 DNA: TGTGCCAGCAGCTTAGGATCTCGTCCCCAGCATTTT. This translates into CASSLGSRPQHF.